This TCR beta chain originates from a study of human T cells and chemical hapten exposure (TCRdb year 2021). At the level of the whole study: For sensitization, 2% DPC in acetone was applied to a 2 cm by 2 cm area of upper inner arm skin. Throughout the approximately 25-week study period, patients were also given weekly therapeutic DPC doses on the scalp. Patch testing on the upper back used Finn chambers containing 0.01% DPC, with scoring done after 6 days according to International Contact Dermatitis Research Group standards. The mostly female patient cohort included alopecia areata with under or over 50% scalp involvement, alopecia totalis and alopecia universalis. Libraries were pooled for sequencing, and per-sample TCR yields varied mainly because of small differences in library volumes within the pool. The study tracked peripheral blood TCR repertoire changes in vivo during primary and secondary sensitization to the hapten diphenylcyclopropenone (DPC) in alopecia patients. Blood samples were taken from patients before sensitization (week 0) and then at 2, 6 and about 24 weeks after DPC sensitization. Under 30 alopecia patients gave blood for TCR sequencing at one to four time points (pre-sensitization, 2, 6 and 24 weeks). The paper as a whole reports these results and caveats: Patch test score correlated positively with the number of PT1 expanded TCRs, reaching significance at thresholds 8, 16 and 32 but not at 4. All patients had alopecia, a presumed autoimmune disease, so their immune response might differ from that of healthy individuals. After repeated subsampling, changes were observed in the strength of the expansion versus patch-test correlation and in the threshold at which the correlation became significant. Expanded TCRs formed significantly more large CDR3 similarity clusters than pre-sensitization or healthy control sets, consistent with antigen-driven responses. DPC sensitization did not change the number of TCRs with a frequency above 1 in 1000, and there was no evidence of changes in global repertoire structure.

The time point label of this sample denotes: patch test 2, 6 weeks after DPC sensitization. The label giving this sample's treatment or condition can be read as: therapeutic diphenylcyclopropenone sensitization with weekly scalp DPC. Blood at each patch-test visit was drawn before the patch test was applied. Patients were eligible if aged 18 to 70, diagnosed with alopecia and judged suitable for DPC therapy, and pregnant patients were excluded. Unfractionated whole blood was collected in Tempus Blood RNA tubes, and total RNA was extracted from that blood. The CDR3 holds 13 amino acids from the cysteine to the phenylalanine. Kept here is only the CDR3 DNA, which spans 39 bases and is read in frame from base 1. V lost 10 bases and J lost 2 bases; the stretch between them is 14 bases long. Looking up the germline V gene yields CDR1 SGHAT and CDR2 FQNNGV. Library preparation employed RACE. Reads for this sample came from a NextSeq 500. Library preparation attached unique molecular identifiers to individual cDNA molecules for quantitative, reproducible TCR counting. Each blood RNA sample was used to sequence both TCR alpha and TCR beta chains. Turning to the authors' computational methods: A median of approximately 96,000 TCRs per sample was observed, with a range of about 23,224 to 690,600. V, J and CDR3 annotation of the TCR reads was carried out using the Decombinator software suite. Every sample was subsampled to the same number of TCRs (28,000) for the PS versus PT1 abundance plots. TCRs were defined as expanded if absent before sensitization and observed at least eight times at the 2-week time point. TCRdb reprocessing: public reads trimmed at Q25 with fastp, clones called with MiXCR, in-frame beta chains kept. Every CDR3 protein is listed once, alongside the most common genes and DNA of its rows. TCRdb, not the authors, supplied the V and J calls. The sample records 95,000 or so distinct CDR3 sequences, 9.5% to 12% of which are singletons. The biggest ten clones account for about 3% of the sample.

This clonotype was seen a handful of times. It lacks a known antigen. Base-call qualities are not available, and no considerably larger clone is one nucleotide away. This sequence originates from a woman in her 40s with alopecia areata. Some clones in this sample may be carry-over from other donors' samples. Sequenced material: whole blood, taken in connection with sensitization to the hapten diphenylcyclopropenone (DPC). The rearrangement joined TRBV11-2 to TRBJ2-5; perhaps TRBD2 is the D gene, with 6 bases matching. The CDR3 protein is CATGRERQETQYF. The DNA reads as follows: TGTGCCACCGGACGGGAGCGGCAAGAGACCCAGTACTTC.